These 24 T cell receptor beta chains were sequenced from one sample in a study of a mutant IDH1 vaccine in newly diagnosed glioma. No antigen has been identified for these receptors. Regarding time point: week 47, end of study. In every dose of vaccine, 300 ug of mutant IDH1 20-mer peptide was given alongside topical imiquimod. Assay: immunoSEQ multiplex PCR; the TCRdb copy retains only in-frame clones and omits some. This sample has just over 60,000 clones; under 85% occur once, and the top ten carry 3.8%. The input for sequencing was PBMCs, taken from a glioma patient whose treatment included an IDH1 peptide vaccine. The receptors originated from a young man with glioma.

The CDR3 loop reads CASSSGTGSLYTF. CDR3 sequence (DNA): TGTGCCAGCAGCTCCGGGACAGGGAGTCTCTACACCTTC. The chain joins TRBV7-9 to TRBJ1-2; the match to TRBD1 covers 9 bases. V lost 4 bases and J lost 10; bases outside the gene matches: 7. The CDR3 runs to 13 residues. Germline CDR1 is SEHNR and CDR2 is FQNEAQ (reference sequence).

This sequence joins TRBV19 and TRBJ2-5; D is tentatively TRBD1 or TRBD2 (6 bases each). Germline CDR1 and CDR2: LNHDA and SQIVND (reference sequence). V lost 7 bases, J lost 5 bases, and 17 bases lay in between. This CDR3 has 14 residues. The CDR3 is CASNRPGGEETQYF. In DNA, the CDR3 is TGTGCCAGTAACCGTCCCGGGGGCGAGGAGACCCAGTACTTC.

This clone showed up just a few times. The rearrangement joins TRBV7-2 to TRBJ1-1, with D perhaps matching TRBD1 (5 bases). The CDR3 contains 13 residues. CDR1 and CDR2 (germline): SGHTA, FQGNSA. The ends were cut back, 4 bases at V and 9 bases at J, with 15 bases in the middle. The CDR3 DNA sequence: TGTGCCAGCAGCTACCTAGACAGAAGCCAAGCTTTCTTT. Protein sequence: CASSYLDRSQAFF. The full variable domain, in which reference TRBV7-2 and TRBJ1-1 provide the parts outside the CDR3, is GAGVSQSPSNKVTEKGKDVELRCDPISGHTALYWYRQSLGQGLEFLIYFQGNSAPDKSGLPSDRFSAERTGGSVSTLTIQRTQQEDSAVYLCASSYLDRSQAFFGQGTRLTVV.

The gene calls are TRBV23-1 and TRBJ1-2; possibly TRBD1 for D (6 bases). TRBV23-1 is placed among ORFs of uncertain function. The CDR3 is made up of 16 amino acids. V was clipped by 3 bases and J by 7 bases, with 21 bases between them. CDR3 in DNA: TGCGCCAGCAGTCAGGGTAGGGGGAACCGGCTATGTGGCTACACCTTC. It encodes CASSQGRGNRLCGYTF.

The chain is built from TRBV11-2 and TRBJ2-2, with 7 bases matching TRBD1. Germline CDR1 is SGHAT and CDR2 is FQNNGV. With 5 bases clipped from V and 4 bases from J, the junction kept 4 bases outside the gene matches. This CDR3 spans 14 amino acids. The chain's CDR3 is CASSQGTATGELFF. The DNA for the CDR3 is TGTGCCAGCAGCCAAGGGACAGCCACCGGGGAGCTGTTTTTT.

The V gene is TRBV5-8, the J gene TRBJ1-4; D is undetermined. CDR3 size: 15 residues. Trimming took 1 base from V and 3 from J, leaving 10 bases between them. CDR1 is SGHTS and CDR2 is YDEGEE in the germline V gene. The CDR3 is CASSLTTMANEKLFF. CDR3 nucleotides: TGTGCCAGCAGCTTGACCACCATGGCTAATGAAAAACTGTTTTTT.

The chain recombines TRBV7-8 with TRBJ2-2, with D unclear. V was trimmed by 2 bases and J by 1 base, leaving 17 bases between them. Per germline, CDR1 SGHVS and CDR2 FQNEAQ. This CDR3 comprises 18 residues. CDR3 DNA: TGTGCCAGCAGCTTACGTAGACTTATAAATCAGAACACCGGGGAGCTGTTTTTT. Protein product: CASSLRRLINQNTGELFF.

This chain uses TRBV7-9 with TRBJ2-7; TRBD1 agrees at 11 bases. The CDR3 length is 15 residues. V lost 10 bases to trimming and J lost 3 bases; unmatched junction nucleotides: 11. CDR1 is SEHNR and CDR2 is FQNEAQ in the germline V gene (reference sequence). CDR3 in DNA: TGTGCCACCGACGAGGGGGACAGGGGGTTCTACGAGCAGTACTTC. As protein: CATDEGDRGFYEQYF.

The rearrangement uses TRBV11-2 and TRBJ1-2; D is possibly TRBD1 (5 bases). The CDR3 has 15 amino acids. CDR1 is SGHAT and CDR2 is FQNNGV in the germline V gene. V gave up 5 bases and J gave up 2 bases, with 15 bases separating them. This CDR3 reads CASSLGGTGNYGYTF. The CDR3 bases are TGTGCCAGCAGCCTAGGCGGGACCGGGAACTATGGCTACACCTTC.

The rearrangement links TRBV11-2 to TRBJ2-2, with D possibly matching TRBD1 (5 bases). The germline V gene encodes CDR1 SGHAT and CDR2 FQNNGV. The V end was cut by 3 bases, the J end by 5 bases, with 19 bases between. The CDR3 is 17 residues long. The CDR3 protein is CASSLSQGTRRTGELFF. The CDR3 DNA reads as TGTGCCAGCAGCTTGTCCCAGGGTACACGACGGACCGGGGAGCTGTTTTTT.

The chain carries TRBV19 and TRBJ1-4, with D perhaps TRBD1 (5 bases). V lost 2 bases and J lost 4, with 14 bases in between. CDR1 is LNHDA, CDR2 SQIVND, per germline (reference sequence). This CDR3 has 16 amino acids. The CDR3 spells CASSIFSGLHNEKLFF. The CDR3 nucleotides read TGTGCCAGTAGTATATTTTCGGGACTGCATAATGAAAAACTGTTTTTT.

This clone was recorded once. The V call is TRBV7-8, the J call TRBJ2-1; 10 bases are shared with TRBD2. Germline V gene lookup returns CDR1 SGHVS and CDR2 FQNEAQ. This CDR3 region has 17 residues. J lost 0 bases, V lost 5 bases, and 7 bases had no gene match. In DNA form, the CDR3 reads TGTGCCAGCAGCCGAGGACTAGCGGCCAGCTCCTACAATGAGCAGTTCTTC. Translated, it gives CASSRGLAASSYNEQFF.

The chain carries TRBV9 and TRBJ2-3; 7 positions agree with TRBD1. V was clipped by 0 bases and J by 2 bases; unmatched bases: 6. This CDR3 comprises 16 residues. Per germline, CDR1 SGDLS and CDR2 YYNGEE. CDR3 sequence (DNA): TGTGCCAGCAGCGTAGGGATGGACAGGATCACAGATACGCAGTATTTT. It codes for CASSVGMDRITDTQYF.

The chain has TRBV7-7 and TRBJ1-3; tentative D call: TRBD1 (6 bases). The germline V gene encodes CDR1 SSHAT and CDR2 FNYEAQ (reference sequence). The CDR3 loop spans 17 amino acids. V gave up 5 bases and J gave up 0 bases, with 17 bases separating them. The CDR3 DNA follows: TGTGCCAGCAGCGAAGGAGGGGGACTCGGCTCTGGAAACACCATATATTTT. It specifies CASSEGGGLGSGNTIYF.

This rearrangement joins TRBV18 to TRBJ1-6; maybe TRBD1 (6 bases). In germline, CDR1 is KGHSH, CDR2 LQKENI. CDR3 size: 14 residues. V shed 1 base and J shed 13 bases, with 14 bases lying between them. The CDR3 reads CASSPRVRGDPLHF. The CDR3 nucleotides are TGTGCCAGCTCACCACGAGTCAGGGGTGACCCCCTCCACTTT. The variable domain in full, completed from reference TRBV18 and TRBJ1-6, reads NAGVMQNPRHLVRRRGQEARLRCSPMKGHSHVYWYRQLPEEGLKFMVYLQKENIIDESGMPKERFSAEFPKEGPSILRIQQVVRGDSAAYFCASSPRVRGDPLHFGNGTRLTVT.

This chain uses TRBV6-4 with TRBJ1-3; D might be TRBD1 (5 bases). V lost 7 bases to trimming and J lost 6 bases, with 16 bases between them. The CDR3 runs to 14 residues. Germline V gene data show CDR1 as MRHNA and CDR2 as SNTAGT. CDR3 residues: CASNDSDNINTIYF. The CDR3 DNA reads as TGTGCCAGCAACGACAGCGATAACATAAACACCATATATTTT.

The gene calls are TRBV5-1 and TRBJ2-5; D is undetermined. Germline CDR1 is SGHRS and CDR2 is YFSETQ. The CDR3 has 13 amino acids. V shed 0 bases and J shed 0 bases, with 3 bases lying between them. The CDR3 loop is CASSLVNQETQYF. As DNA, the CDR3 is TGCGCCAGCAGCTTGGTGAACCAAGAGACCCAGTACTTC.

The chain couples TRBV13 to TRBJ2-1, with 7 bases matching TRBD1. Unmatched junction bases numbered 13, after V lost 2 bases and J lost 0 bases. Germline V lookup: CDR1 PRHDT, CDR2 FYEKMQ (reference sequence). The CDR3 sequence is 19 residues long. CDR3 protein: CASSLWAGGKVSSYNEQFF. CDR3 in DNA: TGTGCCAGCAGCTTATGGGCAGGGGGAAAGGTCAGCTCCTACAATGAGCAGTTCTTC.

This chain joins TRBV19 and TRBJ2-1, with 7 bases lining up with TRBD2. Germline CDR1 reads LNHDA; CDR2 reads SQIVND (reference sequence). CDR3 length equals 12 residues. Trimming removed 5 bases from V and 8 bases from J; junction bases left unmatched: 3. CDR3 in DNA: TGTGCCAGTAGTCAGCGGGGCCATGAGCAGTTCTTC. This gives the protein CASSQRGHEQFF.

This sequence joins TRBV7-8 and TRBJ2-3, with TRBD2 matching 7 bases. This CDR3 has 16 amino acids. Germline CDR1 and CDR2: SGHVS and FQNEAQ. Unmatched junction bases numbered 15, after V lost 5 bases and J lost 7 bases. The DNA for the CDR3 is TGTGCCAGCAGCCCAGTCGGGCGGGGGAAGTCCAATACGCAGTATTTT. Translating it yields CASSPVGRGKSNTQYF.

The chain is built from TRBV10-1 and TRBJ2-1; 9 bases map to TRBD2. The CDR3 is 15 residues long. CDR1 and CDR2 from the germline V gene are WNHNN and SYGVQD (reference sequence). Germline trimming cut 7 bases from V and 6 bases from J; bases unmatched to any gene: 10. This CDR3 reads CASISGGRQGNEQFF. The CDR3, as DNA: TGCGCCAGCATTAGCGGGGGACGACAAGGCAATGAGCAGTTCTTC.

V gene TRBV6-5 combines with J gene TRBJ2-7, with unresolved D. The CDR3 is 16 residues long. Germline assignment: CDR1 MNHEY and CDR2 SVGAGI. Trimming stripped 0 bases from V and 0 bases from J, with 12 bases between. CDR3 coding DNA: TGTGCCAGCAGTTACTCAGGGTTTTCAAGCTCCTACGAGCAGTACTTC. Translated, it gives CASSYSGFSSSYEQYF.

The chain recombines TRBV19 with TRBJ2-1, with a possible D match to TRBD1 (6 bases). This CDR3 spans 16 amino acids. Trimming shortened V by 3 bases and J by 2 bases, and 14 bases separated the two germline ends. Per germline, CDR1 LNHDA and CDR2 SQIVND (reference sequence). The CDR3 DNA is TGTGCCAGTAGTATTTTTTGGGGGCCTACCTACAATGAGCAGTTCTTC. Protein sequence: CASSIFWGPTYNEQFF.

The rearrangement links TRBV9 to TRBJ2-3; 13 positions match TRBD2. V trimming: 3 bases; J trimming: 4 bases; junction bases outside the gene matches: 5. Germline CDR1 and CDR2: SGDLS and YYNGEE. The CDR3 has 16 amino acids. The CDR3 spells CASSDRLAGGADTQYF. The CDR3 DNA reads as TGTGCCAGCAGCGATCGACTAGCGGGGGGCGCAGATACGCAGTATTTT.